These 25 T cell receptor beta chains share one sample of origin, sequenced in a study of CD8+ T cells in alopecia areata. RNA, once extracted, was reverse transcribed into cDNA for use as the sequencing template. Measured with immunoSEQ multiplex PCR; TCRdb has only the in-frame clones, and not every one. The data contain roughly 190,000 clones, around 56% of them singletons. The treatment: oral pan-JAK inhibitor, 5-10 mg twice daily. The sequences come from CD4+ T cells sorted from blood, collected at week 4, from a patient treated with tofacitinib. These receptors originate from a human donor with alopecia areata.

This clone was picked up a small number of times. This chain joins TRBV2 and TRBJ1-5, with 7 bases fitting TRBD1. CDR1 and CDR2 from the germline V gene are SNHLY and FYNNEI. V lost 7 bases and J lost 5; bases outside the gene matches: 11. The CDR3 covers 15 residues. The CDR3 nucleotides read TGTGCCAGCAAATGGGAAAGGGGGCTGGATCAGCCCCAGCATTTT. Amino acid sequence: CASKWERGLDQPQHF.

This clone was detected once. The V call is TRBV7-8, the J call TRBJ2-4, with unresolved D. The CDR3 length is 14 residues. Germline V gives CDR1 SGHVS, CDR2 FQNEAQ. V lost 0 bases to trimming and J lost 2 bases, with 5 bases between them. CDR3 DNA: TGTGCCAGCAGCTTAGCGGGATCCAAAAACATTCAGTACTTC. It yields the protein CASSLAGSKNIQYF.

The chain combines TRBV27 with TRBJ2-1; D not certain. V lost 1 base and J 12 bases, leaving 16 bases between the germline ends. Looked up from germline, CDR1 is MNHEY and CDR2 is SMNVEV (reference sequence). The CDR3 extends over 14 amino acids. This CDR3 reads CASSLFRADVVQFF. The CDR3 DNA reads TGTGCCAGCAGTTTATTTCGGGCCGATGTGGTGCAGTTCTTC.

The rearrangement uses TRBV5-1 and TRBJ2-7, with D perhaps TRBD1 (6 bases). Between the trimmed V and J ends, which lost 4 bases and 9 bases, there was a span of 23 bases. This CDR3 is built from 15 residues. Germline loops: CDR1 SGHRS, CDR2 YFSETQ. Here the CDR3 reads CASSLLGQGPTGQYF. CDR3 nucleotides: TGCGCCAGCAGCCTGCTGGGTCAGGGCCCGACAGGGCAGTACTTC.

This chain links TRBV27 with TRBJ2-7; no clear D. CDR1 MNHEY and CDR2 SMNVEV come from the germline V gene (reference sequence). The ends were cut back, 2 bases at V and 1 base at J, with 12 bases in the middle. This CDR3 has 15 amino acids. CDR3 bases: TGTGCCAGCAGTTTAGCCCCCGACGGGTCCTACGAGCAGTACTTC. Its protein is CASSLAPDGSYEQYF.

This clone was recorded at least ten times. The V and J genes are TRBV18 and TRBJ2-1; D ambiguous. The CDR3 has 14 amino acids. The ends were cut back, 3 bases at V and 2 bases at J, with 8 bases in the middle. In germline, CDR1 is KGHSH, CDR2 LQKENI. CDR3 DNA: TGTGCCAGCTCACCGGGCGGAACCTACAATGAGCAGTTCTTC. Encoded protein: CASSPGGTYNEQFF.

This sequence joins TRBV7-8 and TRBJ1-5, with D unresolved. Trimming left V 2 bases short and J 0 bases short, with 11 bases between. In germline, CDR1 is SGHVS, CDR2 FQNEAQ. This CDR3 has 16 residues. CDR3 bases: TGTGCCAGCAGCTTAAAAACAGCGCATAGCAATCAGCCCCAGCATTTT. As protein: CASSLKTAHSNQPQHF.

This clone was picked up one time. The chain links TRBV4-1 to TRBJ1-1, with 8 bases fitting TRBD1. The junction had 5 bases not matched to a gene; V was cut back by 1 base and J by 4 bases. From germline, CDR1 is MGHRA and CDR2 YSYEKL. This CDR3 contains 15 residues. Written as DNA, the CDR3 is TGCGCCAGCAGCCAAGGGGGGACAGGCGGCACTGAAGCTTTCTTT. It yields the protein CASSQGGTGGTEAFF.

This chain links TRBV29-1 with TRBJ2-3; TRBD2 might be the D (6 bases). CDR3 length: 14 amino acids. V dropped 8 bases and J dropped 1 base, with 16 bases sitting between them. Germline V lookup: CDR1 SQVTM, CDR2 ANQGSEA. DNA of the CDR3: TGCAGCTCAAACTACGGGGGACGCACAGATACGCAGTATTTT. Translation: CSSNYGGRTDTQYF.

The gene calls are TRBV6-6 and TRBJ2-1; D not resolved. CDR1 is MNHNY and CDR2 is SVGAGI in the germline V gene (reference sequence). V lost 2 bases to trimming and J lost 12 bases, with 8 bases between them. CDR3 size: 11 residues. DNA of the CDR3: TGTGCCAGCAGTTACGGAGTTGGGCAGTTCTTC. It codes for CASSYGVGQFF.

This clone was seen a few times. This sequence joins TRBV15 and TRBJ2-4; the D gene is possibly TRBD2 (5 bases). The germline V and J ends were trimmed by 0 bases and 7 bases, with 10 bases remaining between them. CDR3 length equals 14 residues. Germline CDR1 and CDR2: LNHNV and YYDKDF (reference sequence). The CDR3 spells CATSREVSANIQYF. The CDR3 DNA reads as TGTGCCACCAGCAGAGAGGTTAGCGCGAACATTCAGTACTTC.

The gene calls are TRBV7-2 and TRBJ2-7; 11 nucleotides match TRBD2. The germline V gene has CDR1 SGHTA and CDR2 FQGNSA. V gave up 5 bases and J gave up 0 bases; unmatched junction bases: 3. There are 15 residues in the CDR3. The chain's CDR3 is CASSVTSGSSYEQYF. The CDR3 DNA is TGTGCCAGCAGCGTCACTAGCGGGAGCTCCTACGAGCAGTACTTC.

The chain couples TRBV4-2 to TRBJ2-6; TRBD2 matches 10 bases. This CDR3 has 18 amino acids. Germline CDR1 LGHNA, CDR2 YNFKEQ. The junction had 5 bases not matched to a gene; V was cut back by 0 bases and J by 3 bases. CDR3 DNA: TGTGCCAGCAGCCAAGAACCAGCGGGAGGGCTTGGGGCCAACGTCCTGACTTTC. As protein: CASSQEPAGGLGANVLTF.

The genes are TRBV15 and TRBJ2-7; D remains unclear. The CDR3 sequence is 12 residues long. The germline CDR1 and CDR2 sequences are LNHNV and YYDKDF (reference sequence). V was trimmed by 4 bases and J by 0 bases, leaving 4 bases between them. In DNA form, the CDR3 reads TGTGCCACCAGCATCACCTCCTACGAGCAGTACTTC. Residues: CATSITSYEQYF.

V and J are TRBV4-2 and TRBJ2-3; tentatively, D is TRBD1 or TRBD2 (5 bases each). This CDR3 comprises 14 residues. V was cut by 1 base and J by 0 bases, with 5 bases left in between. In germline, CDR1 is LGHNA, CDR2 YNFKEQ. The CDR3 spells CASSQGGSTDTQYF. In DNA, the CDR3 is TGTGCCAGCAGCCAAGGGGGGAGCACAGATACGCAGTATTTT.

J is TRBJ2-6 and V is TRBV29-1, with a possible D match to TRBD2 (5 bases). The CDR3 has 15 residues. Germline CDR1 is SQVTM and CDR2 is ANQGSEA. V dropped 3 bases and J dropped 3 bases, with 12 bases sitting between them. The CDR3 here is CSVDAGSGGANVLTF. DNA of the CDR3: TGCAGCGTTGATGCTGGGAGCGGTGGGGCCAACGTCCTGACTTTC.

The CDR3 spells CASLYRVWTGELFF. CDR3 sequence (DNA): TGTGCCAGCCTTTACAGGGTCTGGACCGGGGAGCTGTTTTTT. The chain is built from TRBV6-6 and TRBJ2-2; D possibly corresponds to TRBD1 (6 bases). V lost 8 bases to trimming and J lost 5 bases, with 15 bases between them. The germline V gene has CDR1 MNHNY and CDR2 SVGAGI (reference sequence). The CDR3 length is 14 residues.

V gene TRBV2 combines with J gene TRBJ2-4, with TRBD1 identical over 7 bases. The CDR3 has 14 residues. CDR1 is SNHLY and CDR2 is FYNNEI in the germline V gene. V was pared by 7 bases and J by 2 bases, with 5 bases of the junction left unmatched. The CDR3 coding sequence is TGTGCCAGCACTAAGGACAGGCCCAAAAACATTCAGTACTTC. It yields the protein CASTKDRPKNIQYF.

The CDR3 DNA follows: TGTGCCAGCAGCTTAGAGGGCACAGATACGCAGTATTTT. It encodes CASSLEGTDTQYF. The chain combines TRBV11-2 with TRBJ2-3; unclear D gene. CDR3 length: 13 amino acids. Germline-derived CDR1 and CDR2 are SGHAT and FQNNGV. Deletions cut 0 bases from V and 1 base from J, with 2 bases between. Drawing the rest from reference TRBV11-2 and TRBJ2-3, the complete variable domain is EAGVAQSPRYKIIEKRQSVAFWCNPISGHATLYWYQQILGQGPKLLIQFQNNGVVDDSQLPKDRFSAERLKGVDSTLKIQPAKLEDSAVYLCASSLEGTDTQYFGPGTRLTVL.

CDR3 amino acids: CASPGQGAFF. The CDR3 region has the DNA TGTGCCAGTCCGGGACAGGGTGCGTTCTTC. The chain couples TRBV28 to TRBJ2-1; the match to TRBD1 covers 9 bases. The V and J ends lost 9 bases and 15 bases, in that order; junction bases with no gene match: 6. Per the germline V gene, CDR1 is MDHEN and CDR2 is SYDVKM. This CDR3 has 10 amino acids. Supplemented by reference TRBV28 and TRBJ2-1, the full variable domain reads DVKVTQSSRYLVKRTGEKVFLECVQDMDHENMFWYRQDPGLGLRLIYFSYDVKMKEKGDIPEGYSVSREKKERFSLILESASTNQTSMYLCASPGQGAFFGPGTRLTVL.

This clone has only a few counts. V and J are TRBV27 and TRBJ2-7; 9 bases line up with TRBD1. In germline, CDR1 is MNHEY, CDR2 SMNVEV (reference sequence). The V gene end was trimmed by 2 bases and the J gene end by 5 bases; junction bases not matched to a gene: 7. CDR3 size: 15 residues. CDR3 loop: CASSLKGQGRDEQYF. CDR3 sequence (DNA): TGTGCCAGCAGTTTAAAAGGACAGGGGAGGGACGAGCAGTACTTC.

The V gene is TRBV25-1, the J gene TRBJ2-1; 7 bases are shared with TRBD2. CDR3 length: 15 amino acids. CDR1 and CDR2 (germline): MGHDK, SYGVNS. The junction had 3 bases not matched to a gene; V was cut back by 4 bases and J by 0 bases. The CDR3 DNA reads TGTGCCAGCAGTGTCGGCGGGAGCTCCTACAATGAGCAGTTCTTC. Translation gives CASSVGGSSYNEQFF.

CDR3 sequence reads: CASSLGTGVSYNEQFF. The CDR3 region has the DNA TGTGCCAGCAGCTTGGGGACAGGGGTCTCCTACAATGAGCAGTTCTTC. The V gene is TRBV5-4, the J gene TRBJ2-1, with 9 bases aligning to TRBD1. J gave up 0 bases and V 0 bases, and 1 base lay outside the gene matches. Germline lookup yields CDR1 SGHNT and CDR2 YYREEE (reference sequence). This CDR3 has 16 amino acids.

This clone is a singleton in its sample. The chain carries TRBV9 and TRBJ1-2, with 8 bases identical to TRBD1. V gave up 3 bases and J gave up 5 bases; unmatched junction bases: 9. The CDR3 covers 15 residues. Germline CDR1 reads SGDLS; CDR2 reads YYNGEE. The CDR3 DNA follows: TGTGCCAGCAGCGCAACGCTCGGACAGGGATATGGCTACACCTTC. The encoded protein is CASSATLGQGYGYTF.

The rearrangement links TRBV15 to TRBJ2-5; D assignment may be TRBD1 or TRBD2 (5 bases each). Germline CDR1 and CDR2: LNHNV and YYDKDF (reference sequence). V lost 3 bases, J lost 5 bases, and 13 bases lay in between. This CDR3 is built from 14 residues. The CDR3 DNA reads TGTGCCACCAGCAGCCCGGGACGCTGGGAGACCCAGTACTTC. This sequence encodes CATSSPGRWETQYF. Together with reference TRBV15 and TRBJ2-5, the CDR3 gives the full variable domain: DAMVIQNPRYQVTQFGKPVTLSCSQTLNHNVMYWYQQKSSQAPKLLFHYYDKDFNNEADTPDNFQSRRPNTSFCFLDIRSPGLGDTAMYLCATSSPGRWETQYFGPGTRLLVL.